These T cell receptor beta chains were read from a single sample in a study of T cells in localized non-small cell lung cancer. Profiled with immunoSEQ multiplex PCR; TCRdb holds only in-frame clones, not every one. The data contain 9,400 or so clones, about nine tenths of them singletons. The sample in question was peripheral blood, obtained before any cancer treatment. Receptors were obtained from a female donor over 55 with stage II squamous cell lung carcinoma. The CDR3 runs from the conserved cysteine through the conserved F or W. The order of the fields is V gene, clone size, J gene, CDR3 length, D gene, CDR3 protein, CDR3 DNA. D genes are given only for firm matches. Clone size, where shown, is once, few, many, or a class for clones that have expanded.

v_gene: TRBV5-1; abundance: NA; j_gene: TRBJ1-2; len: 12; d_gene: NA; CDR3aa: CASSTRGYGYTF; CDR3nt: TGCGCCAGCAGCACCCGTGGCTATGGCTACACCTTC
v_gene: TRBV7-6; abundance: NA; j_gene: TRBJ1-3; len: 18; d_gene: TRBD1; CDR3aa: CASSLGHGTANSGNTIYF; CDR3nt: TGTGCCAGCAGCTTAGGACATGGGACAGCAAACTCTGGAAACACCATATATTTT
v_gene: TRBV10-2; abundance: few; j_gene: TRBJ2-7; len: 11; d_gene: NA; CDR3aa: CASSERDEQYF; CDR3nt: TGCGCCAGCAGTGAGAGAGACGAGCAGTACTTC
v_gene: TRBV29-1; abundance: NA; j_gene: TRBJ2-1; len: 17; d_gene: TRBD1; CDR3aa: CSVIQGQGASSYNEQFF; CDR3nt: TGCAGCGTTATTCAGGGACAGGGGGCTAGCTCCTACAATGAGCAGTTCTTC
v_gene: TRBV6-1; abundance: NA; j_gene: TRBJ1-6; len: 16; d_gene: NA; CDR3aa: CASSGAGAGRYSPLHF; CDR3nt: TGTGCCAGCAGTGGGGCTGGGGCAGGGCGTTATTCACCCCTCCACTTT
v_gene: TRBV13; abundance: once; j_gene: TRBJ2-1; len: 11; d_gene: NA; CDR3aa: CASSRSGEQFF; CDR3nt: TGTGCCAGCAGCCGGAGTGGCGAGCAGTTCTTC
v_gene: TRBV5-4; abundance: NA; j_gene: TRBJ1-1; len: 16; d_gene: TRBD1; CDR3aa: CASSLGGQGVGTEAFF; CDR3nt: TGTGCCAGCAGCTTGGGGGGACAGGGGGTGGGGACTGAAGCTTTCTTT
v_gene: TRBV12-5; abundance: NA; j_gene: TRBJ2-5; len: 15; d_gene: NA; CDR3aa: CASGLVTGKGETQYF; CDR3nt: TGTGCTAGTGGTTTGGTCACAGGGAAGGGAGAGACCCAGTACTTC
v_gene: TRBV5-1; abundance: NA; j_gene: TRBJ1-4; len: 14; d_gene: NA; CDR3aa: CASSPAGQNEKLFF; CDR3nt: TGCGCCAGCAGCCCCGCAGGTCAGAATGAAAAACTGTTTTTT
v_gene: TRBV7-6; abundance: NA; j_gene: TRBJ2-7; len: 16; d_gene: TRBD2; CDR3aa: CASSSRTSGLTYEQYF; CDR3nt: TGTGCCAGCAGCTCCCGGACTAGCGGATTAACCTACGAGCAGTACTTC
v_gene: TRBV7-9; abundance: NA; j_gene: TRBJ2-3; len: 15; d_gene: NA; CDR3aa: CASSLLSGGTDTQYF; CDR3nt: TGTGCCAGCAGCTTATTATCCGGTGGCACAGATACGCAGTATTTT
v_gene: TRBV29-1; abundance: NA; j_gene: TRBJ2-1; len: 13; d_gene: NA; CDR3aa: CSVEAGDIPEQFF; CDR3nt: TGCAGCGTTGAAGCGGGAGACATCCCTGAGCAGTTCTTC
v_gene: TRBV30; abundance: NA; j_gene: TRBJ2-7; len: 11; d_gene: NA; CDR3aa: CACTDSYEQYF; CDR3nt: TGTGCCTGCACAGACTCCTACGAGCAGTACTTC
v_gene: TRBV5-6; abundance: NA; j_gene: TRBJ1-2; len: 15; d_gene: NA; CDR3aa: CASSLAGMGPVGYTF; CDR3nt: TGTGCCAGCAGCTTGGCCGGGATGGGACCAGTTGGCTACACCTTC
v_gene: TRBV29-1; abundance: NA; j_gene: TRBJ2-3; len: 10; d_gene: NA; CDR3aa: CSVVAHRQYF; CDR3nt: TGCAGCGTTGTGGCACATAGGCAGTATTTT
v_gene: TRBV5-1; abundance: NA; j_gene: TRBJ2-3; len: 16; d_gene: NA; CDR3aa: CASSLNPTGPPDTQYF; CDR3nt: TGCGCCAGCAGCCTTAACCCGACTGGCCCCCCAGATACGCAGTATTTT
v_gene: TRBV6-5; abundance: NA; j_gene: TRBJ1-1; len: 11; d_gene: NA; CDR3aa: CASSFGVGAFF; CDR3nt: TGTGCCAGCAGTTTCGGGGTCGGAGCTTTCTTT
v_gene: TRBV6-1; abundance: NA; j_gene: TRBJ1-5; len: 16; d_gene: NA; CDR3aa: CASSKGDNVGNQPQHF; CDR3nt: TGTGCCAGCAGTAAAGGGGACAACGTAGGCAATCAGCCCCAGCATTTT
v_gene: TRBV27; abundance: NA; j_gene: TRBJ2-7; len: 15; d_gene: NA; CDR3aa: CASRPSQGSPYEQYF; CDR3nt: TGTGCCAGCAGGCCATCACAGGGTAGTCCCTACGAGCAGTACTTC
v_gene: TRBV28; abundance: NA; j_gene: TRBJ2-2; len: 16; d_gene: NA; CDR3aa: CASSLRSSLNTGELFF; CDR3nt: TGTGCCAGCAGTTTAAGATCGTCCTTAAACACCGGGGAGCTGTTTTTT
v_gene: TRBV7-9; abundance: few; j_gene: TRBJ2-3; len: 15; d_gene: TRBD2; CDR3aa: CASSYTSGSWNTQYF; CDR3nt: TGTGCCAGCAGCTACACTAGCGGGAGTTGGAATACGCAGTATTTT
v_gene: TRBV4-2; abundance: NA; j_gene: TRBJ1-1; len: 15; d_gene: NA; CDR3aa: CASSQVLGEGTEAFF; CDR3nt: TGTGCCAGCAGCCAAGTTCTTGGGGAGGGAACTGAAGCTTTCTTT
v_gene: TRBV11-2; abundance: NA; j_gene: TRBJ1-3; len: 14; d_gene: NA; CDR3aa: CASSLGWTADTIYF; CDR3nt: TGTGCCAGCAGCTTAGGTTGGACGGCGGACACCATATATTTT
v_gene: TRBV5-4; abundance: NA; j_gene: TRBJ2-1; len: 14; d_gene: NA; CDR3aa: CASSLVGGRNEQFF; CDR3nt: TGTGCCAGCAGCTTAGTGGGGGGAAGGAATGAGCAGTTCTTC
v_gene: TRBV29-1; abundance: NA; j_gene: TRBJ2-2; len: 15; d_gene: TRBD1; CDR3aa: CSVEGDGTVTGELFF; CDR3nt: TGCAGCGTTGAAGGAGATGGGACAGTTACCGGGGAGCTGTTTTTT
v_gene: TRBV5-1; abundance: NA; j_gene: TRBJ2-3; len: 12; d_gene: NA; CDR3aa: CASSSPSDMQYF; CDR3nt: TGCGCCAGCAGCTCCCCCTCAGATATGCAGTATTTT
v_gene: TRBV7-2; abundance: NA; j_gene: TRBJ2-1; len: 14; d_gene: NA; CDR3aa: CASSLKRIGNEQFF; CDR3nt: TGTGCCAGCAGCTTAAAAAGAATCGGCAATGAGCAGTTCTTC
v_gene: TRBV5-6; abundance: NA; j_gene: TRBJ2-5; len: 14; d_gene: NA; CDR3aa: CASSSERAGETQYF; CDR3nt: TGTGCCAGCAGCTCGGAACGTGCGGGCGAGACCCAGTACTTC
v_gene: TRBV5-1; abundance: NA; j_gene: TRBJ1-1; len: 16; d_gene: TRBD1; CDR3aa: CASSLISGTGNTEAFF; CDR3nt: TGCGCCAGCAGCTTGATTAGTGGGACAGGGAACACTGAAGCTTTCTTT